The 24 T cell receptor beta chains below were found in one sample sequenced in a study of T cell responses to AZD1222 COVID-19 vaccine. Assay used: immunoSEQ multiplex PCR; TCRdb lists only in-frame clones, some missing. The sample lists some 130,000 clones, approximately 88% seen once, with approximately 4% in the top ten. This sample comprised peripheral blood, obtained on day 0 of AZD1222 vaccination. The receptors come from an adult in good health.

This chain links TRBV30 with TRBJ1-6; 7 bases map to TRBD1. The CDR3 loop spans 15 amino acids. Germline values: CDR1 GTSNPN, CDR2 SVGIG (reference sequence). After removal of 4 bases from V and 5 bases from J, the junction contained 8 bases not matched to a gene. The CDR3 loop reads CAWKTGLGHNSPLHF. CDR3 nucleotide sequence: TGTGCCTGGAAGACAGGGTTGGGGCATAATTCACCCCTCCACTTT. Supplemented by reference TRBV30 and TRBJ1-6, the full variable domain reads SQTIHQWPATLVQPVGSPLSLECTVEGTSNPNLYWYRQAAGRGLQLLFYSVGIGQISSEVPQNLSASRPQDRQFILSSKKLLLSDSGFYLCAWKTGLGHNSPLHFGNGTRLTVT.

The gene calls are TRBV28 and TRBJ2-5; 11 nucleotides match TRBD1. Germline V gene lookup returns CDR1 MDHEN and CDR2 SYDVKM. This CDR3 comprises 16 residues. The V gene end was trimmed by 4 bases and the J gene end by 1 base; junction bases not matched to a gene: 5. DNA of the CDR3: TGTGCCAGCAGTTACGAGGGGACAGGGGGCCAAGAGACCCAGTACTTC. Protein: CASSYEGTGGQETQYF.

Only a few counts were recorded for this clone. The V call is TRBV28, the J call TRBJ1-5; D is unresolved. There are 13 residues in the CDR3. Germline V lookup: CDR1 MDHEN, CDR2 SYDVKM. The ends were cut back, 1 base at V and 15 bases at J, with 16 bases in the middle. The CDR3 nucleotides read TGTGCCAGCAGTTTATTAACAGTGGAGGCCCCGCATTTT. Protein: CASSLLTVEAPHF. Full variable domain (remainder filled in from reference TRBV28 and TRBJ1-5): DVKVTQSSRYLVKRTGEKVFLECVQDMDHENMFWYRQDPGLGLRLIYFSYDVKMKEKGDIPEGYSVSREKKERFSLILESASTNQTSMYLCASSLLTVEAPHFGDGTRLSIL.

This clone has just a few counts. The rearrangement uses TRBV7-8 and TRBJ1-1; TRBD1 matches at 7 bases. Germline lookup yields CDR1 SGHVS and CDR2 FQNEAQ. The V gene end was trimmed by 0 bases and the J gene end by 2 bases; junction bases not matched to a gene: 3. The CDR3 is 15 residues long. CDR3 DNA sequence: TGTGCCAGCAGCTTAGCCCGAGGGGGCAACACTGAAGCTTTCTTT. Its protein is CASSLARGGNTEAFF. Combining the CDR3 with reference TRBV7-8 and TRBJ1-1 gives the whole variable domain GAGVSQSPRYKVAKRGQDVALRCDPISGHVSLFWYQQALGQGPEFLTYFQNEAQLDKSGLPSDRFFAERPEGSVSTLKIQRTQQEDSAVYLCASSLARGGNTEAFFGQGTRLTVV.

The chain is built from TRBV19 and TRBJ1-5; D perhaps matches TRBD1 (5 bases). The germline V and J ends were trimmed by 5 bases and 0 bases, with 14 bases remaining between them. Germline assignment: CDR1 LNHDA and CDR2 SQIVND (reference sequence). This CDR3 has 16 amino acids. The CDR3 bases are TGTGCCAGTAGTTCAAGGAGGGGAAATAGCAATCAGCCCCAGCATTTT. Translated: CASSSRRGNSNQPQHF.

The chain combines TRBV30 with TRBJ1-1; D is unresolved. CDR1 is GTSNPN and CDR2 is SVGIG in the germline V gene (reference sequence). The CDR3 runs 13 residues. With 7 bases removed from V and 0 bases from J, the gap between germline ends came to 12 bases. CDR3 nucleotides: TGTGCCTCAGATCAACCTATGAACACTGAAGCTTTCTTT. Amino acids: CASDQPMNTEAFF. The whole variable domain, filled in from reference TRBV30 and TRBJ1-1, reads SQTIHQWPATLVQPVGSPLSLECTVEGTSNPNLYWYRQAAGRGLQLLFYSVGIGQISSEVPQNLSASRPQDRQFILSSKKLLLSDSGFYLCASDQPMNTEAFFGQGTRLTVV.

The chain links TRBV2 to TRBJ2-7; tentative D call: TRBD1 (6 bases). Trimming stripped 3 bases from V and 2 bases from J, with 11 bases between. Germline loops: CDR1 SNHLY, CDR2 FYNNEI. The CDR3 is 14 amino acids. The CDR3 loop is CASSEDSLTYEQYF. CDR3 nucleotide sequence: TGTGCCAGCAGTGAGGACAGCCTAACCTACGAGCAGTACTTC.

The gene calls are TRBV5-1 and TRBJ1-4; D is perhaps TRBD1 (5 bases). Trimming stripped 2 bases from V and 3 bases from J, with 8 bases between. The CDR3 totals 14 residues. Germline V gene lookup returns CDR1 SGHRS and CDR2 YFSETQ. The CDR3 nucleotides are TGCGCCAGCAGCTTAGAGACAGCTAATGAAAAACTGTTTTTT. It specifies CASSLETANEKLFF.

Here the CDR3 DNA reads TGTGCCAGCAGCTTACTCCCGGGCACTGAAGCTTTCTTT. It translates to CASSLLPGTEAFF. The rearrangement uses TRBV11-3 and TRBJ1-1; no definite D call. This CDR3 has 13 amino acids. Germline CDR1 is SGHNT and CDR2 is YENEEA. Trimming shortened V by 2 bases and J by 4 bases, and 8 bases separated the two germline ends.

The chain combines TRBV28 with TRBJ2-3; D remains unclear. The V end lost 4 bases, the J end lost 3 bases, and 8 bases lay between the germline ends. The CDR3 length is 13 residues. Germline loops: CDR1 MDHEN, CDR2 SYDVKM. CDR3 amino acids: CASSSGPTDTQYF. The DNA for the CDR3 is TGTGCCAGCAGTTCCGGACCTACAGATACGCAGTATTTT.

The chain recombines TRBV28 with TRBJ1-2, with TRBD1 identical over 7 bases. Germline V gene sequence: CDR1 MDHEN, CDR2 SYDVKM. The CDR3 is 13 amino acids. J lost 4 bases, V lost 7 bases, and 6 bases had no gene match. Written as DNA, the CDR3 is TGTGCCAGCACTTCTACAGGGGTCTATGGCTACACCTTC. Translating it yields CASTSTGVYGYTF.

J is TRBJ2-7 and V is TRBV24-1; D is possibly TRBD1 (5 bases). CDR1 and CDR2 from the germline V gene are KGHDR and SFDVKD. The germline V and J ends were trimmed by 5 bases and 6 bases, with 16 bases remaining between them. The CDR3 has 14 residues. The DNA for the CDR3 is TGTGCCACCAGTGGGGTCGACAGTCGAGGCGAGCAGTACTTC. It yields the protein CATSGVDSRGEQYF.

The sample holds one count of this clone. The rearrangement joins TRBV9 to TRBJ2-7; tentatively, D is TRBD2 (7 bases). Deletions cut 0 bases from V and 2 bases from J, with 12 bases between. CDR3 length equals 15 residues. Germline loops: CDR1 SGDLS, CDR2 YYNGEE. CDR3 coding DNA: TGTGCCAGCAGCGTAGCAAGGGGGGGCGCCTACGAGCAGTACTTC. This sequence encodes CASSVARGGAYEQYF. The whole variable domain, remainder taken from reference TRBV9 and TRBJ2-7, is DSGVTQTPKHLITATGQRVTLRCSPRSGDLSVYWYQQSLDQGLQFLIQYYNGEERAKGNILERFSAQQFPDLHSELNLSSLELGDSALYFCASSVARGGAYEQYFGPGTRLTVT.

J is TRBJ1-2 and V is TRBV30, with D tentatively TRBD1 (6 bases). This CDR3 is 14 amino acids long. In germline, CDR1 is GTSNPN, CDR2 SVGIG (reference sequence). The V end was cut by 3 bases, the J end by 4 bases, with 15 bases between. In DNA form, the CDR3 reads TGTGCCTGGAGACCCCTACAGGGAACCTATGGCTACACCTTC. This gives the protein CAWRPLQGTYGYTF.

V gene TRBV11-2 combines with J gene TRBJ2-1; D is perhaps TRBD1 (5 bases). The germline V and J ends were trimmed by 1 base and 9 bases, with 16 bases remaining between them. This CDR3 contains 15 residues. The germline CDR1 and CDR2 sequences are SGHAT and FQNNGV. The CDR3 region is CASSLVSAGQVEQFF. The CDR3 DNA sequence: TGTGCCAGCAGCTTAGTATCTGCAGGGCAGGTTGAGCAGTTCTTC. The full variable domain, rest sourced from reference TRBV11-2 and TRBJ2-1, is EAGVAQSPRYKIIEKRQSVAFWCNPISGHATLYWYQQILGQGPKLLIQFQNNGVVDDSQLPKDRFSAERLKGVDSTLKIQPAKLEDSAVYLCASSLVSAGQVEQFFGPGTRLTVL.

The CDR3 DNA reads TGTGCCAGCAGTTTCCCCCGGGACAGGGCTCGGGTCTATGGCTACACCTTC. Protein sequence: CASSFPRDRARVYGYTF. This chain uses TRBV28 with TRBJ1-2; 9 bases are shared with TRBD1. The CDR3 sequence is 17 residues long. Trimming cost V 3 bases and J 4 bases; bases outside gene matches: 12. From germline, CDR1 is MDHEN and CDR2 SYDVKM.

With respect to this clone: Other DNA sequences within the sample encode an identical CDR3. This chain uses TRBV12-3 or TRBV12-4 with TRBJ2-7; a possible D gene is TRBD1 (5 bases). V dropped 2 bases and J dropped 5 bases, with 10 bases sitting between them. The CDR3 loop spans 13 amino acids. CDR3 DNA: TGTGCCAGCAGTTTACGTCAGGGCGACGAGCAGTACTTC. The encoded protein is CASSLRQGDEQYF.

This rearrangement joins TRBV27 to TRBJ2-1; 8 bases are shared with TRBD2. CDR3 length: 14 residues. The V segment lost 6 bases and the J segment 2 bases; nucleotides outside the gene matches: 3. CDR1 is MNHEY, CDR2 SMNVEV, per germline (reference sequence). In nucleotides, the CDR3 is TGTGCCAGCAGGGAGCGGGGGACCTACAATGAGCAGTTCTTC. Translating it yields CASRERGTYNEQFF.

The genes are TRBV28 and TRBJ1-4; D is unclear. Trimming took off 6 bases at V and 8 bases at J, with 10 bases between the two ends. Germline V gene sequence: CDR1 MDHEN, CDR2 SYDVKM. CDR3 length: 12 residues. Here the CDR3 reads CASSRGGEKLFF. The CDR3 DNA is TGTGCCAGCAGCCGAGGTGGGGAAAAACTGTTTTTT. Drawing the rest from reference TRBV28 and TRBJ1-4, the complete variable domain is DVKVTQSSRYLVKRTGEKVFLECVQDMDHENMFWYRQDPGLGLRLIYFSYDVKMKEKGDIPEGYSVSREKKERFSLILESASTNQTSMYLCASSRGGEKLFFGSGTQLSVL.

This clone has more than one count but fewer than ten. CDR3 residues: CASSSFTDYEQYF. In nucleotides, the CDR3 is TGTGCCAGCAGTTCCTTTACAGATTACGAGCAGTACTTC. This rearrangement joins TRBV27 to TRBJ2-7; D is undetermined. V was cut by 4 bases and J by 4 bases, with 11 bases left in between. Germline lookup yields CDR1 MNHEY and CDR2 SMNVEV (reference sequence). The CDR3 runs to 13 residues.

This sequence joins TRBV6-5 and TRBJ1-2; 7 nucleotides match TRBD1. V was clipped by 5 bases and J by 5 bases; unmatched bases: 11. The CDR3 runs to 15 residues. Germline V CDR1 and CDR2: MNHEY, SVGAGI. CDR3 sequence reads: CASSTDRVEIYGYTF. The CDR3 DNA is TGTGCCAGCAGTACTGACAGGGTAGAAATTTATGGCTACACCTTC.

This clone occurred once. The genes are TRBV30 and TRBJ1-3; no definite D call. Germline V CDR1 and CDR2: GTSNPN, SVGIG (reference sequence). V gave up 5 bases and J gave up 0 bases, with 14 bases separating them. The CDR3 totals 15 residues. CDR3 sequence reads: CAWGPDRLSGNTIYF. The CDR3, as DNA: TGTGCCTGGGGGCCAGACCGACTCTCTGGAAACACCATATATTTT.

The rearrangement joins TRBV19 to TRBJ1-1; TRBD1 might be the D (5 bases). CDR3 length equals 14 residues. CDR1 and CDR2 (germline): LNHDA, SQIVND (reference sequence). Trimming stripped 4 bases from V and 1 base from J, with 10 bases between. CDR3 DNA sequence: TGTGCCAGTAGTAATCGGGGCCCGAACACTGAAGCTTTCTTT. Amino acids: CASSNRGPNTEAFF.

The chain employs TRBV29-1 and TRBJ1-2; no reliable D call. V lost 4 bases and J lost 1, with 7 bases in between. The CDR3 is 12 residues long. Germline V gives CDR1 SQVTM, CDR2 ANQGSEA. The CDR3 DNA reads as TGCAGCGTTGCCCTGAATAACTATGGCTACACCTTC. This gives the protein CSVALNNYGYTF.